This TCR beta chain was sequenced in a study of vaccination effects on CD4 cells after COVID-19. On the study more broadly: With the ViraFEST assay, the study expanded antigen-specific CD4+ T cells using viral peptide pools, then sequenced them.

Trimming shortened V by 2 bases and J by 2 bases, and 7 bases separated the two germline ends. This CDR3 has 14 amino acids. Per the germline V gene, CDR1 is MDHEN and CDR2 is SYDVKM. Isolating CD4+ T cells followed around nine days of culture. Participants got two doses of BNT162b2 or mRNA-1273 vaccine. Vaccinated recipients, who were negative for nucleocapsid antibodies, had no history of SARS-CoV-2 infection. Half the medium was swapped for IL-2 medium on days 3 and 7. About this clone itself: Its antigen remains unidentified.

The assay was immunoSEQ multiplex PCR, and TCRdb's table has in-frame clones only and misses some. The sample lists fewer than 35,000 clones; 74% were seen once. The source material was CD4+ T cells from PBMCs cultured without peptide, sampled after COVID-19 vaccination. The clonotype comes from a human donor who received a COVID-19 vaccine. V is TRBV28 and J is TRBJ1-3; D unclear. The CDR3: CASSLRAPGNTIYF. CDR3 in DNA: TGTGCCAGCAGTTTAAGGGCTCCTGGAAACACCATATATTTT.